The present T cell receptor beta chain was sequenced within a study of blood T cell repertoires in COVID-19. Background on the study: Donors in the United States, Italy and Spain gave samples during acute or convalescent COVID-19. The cDNA or gDNA used as material had been derived from T cells, B-cell-depleted T cells, or PBMCs.

Study processing details: Amplification with reference gene primers provided the estimates of nucleated cell counts. Method: immunoSEQ multiplex PCR; TCRdb's copy keeps in-frame clones and lacks some. The DNA was the basis for D and trimming; V, J and clone size are from that table. The table shows about 190,000 clones, with around 90% occurring only once. Germline loops: CDR1 GTSNPN, CDR2 SVGIG (reference sequence). With V trimmed by 2 bases and J by 7 bases, 2 bases remained unmatched. The CDR3 length is 14 residues. Sequencing was carried out using peripheral blood. The J gene is TRBJ1-6, the V gene TRBV30; 10 nucleotides align to TRBD1. The sequence came from a man aged 35 to 55 with active or convalescent COVID-19. The CDR3 sequence: CAWSRGQGNSPLHF. CDR3 nucleotides: TGTGCCTGGAGTCGGGGACAGGGGAATTCACCCCTCCACTTT.